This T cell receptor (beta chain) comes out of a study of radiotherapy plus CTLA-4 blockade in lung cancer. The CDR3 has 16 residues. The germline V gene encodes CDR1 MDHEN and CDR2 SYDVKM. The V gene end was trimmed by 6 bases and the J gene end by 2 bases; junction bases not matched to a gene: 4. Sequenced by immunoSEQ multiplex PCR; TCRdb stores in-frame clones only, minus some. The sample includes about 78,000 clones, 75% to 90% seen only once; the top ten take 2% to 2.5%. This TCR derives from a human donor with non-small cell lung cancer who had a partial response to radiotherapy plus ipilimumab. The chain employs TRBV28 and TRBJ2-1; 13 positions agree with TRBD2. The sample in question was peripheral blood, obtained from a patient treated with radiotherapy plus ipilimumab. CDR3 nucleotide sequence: TGTGCCAGCAGCCTAGGGACTAGCGGGGCCTACAATGAGCAGTTCTTC. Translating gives CASSLGTSGAYNEQFF. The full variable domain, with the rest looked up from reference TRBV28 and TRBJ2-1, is DVKVTQSSRYLVKRTGEKVFLECVQDMDHENMFWYRQDPGLGLRLIYFSYDVKMKEKGDIPEGYSVSREKKERFSLILESASTNQTSMYLCASSLGTSGAYNEQFFGPGTRLTVL.